This TCR beta chain was sequenced during a study of cytomegalovirus exposure and HLA in healthy donors. Findings and caveats of the study: A later look showed TCR association rates differing by HLA locus, highest for DRB1 and lowest for HLA-C.

60 Vbeta and 13 Jbeta primers were used in PCR. Generated by immunoSEQ multiplex PCR, the TCRdb table keeps only in-frame clones and is missing some. The sample lists roughly 120,000 clones; about 81% were seen once. Regarding this clone: Its antigen is undetermined. Other nucleotide sequences in the sample specify the same CDR3.

CDR1 SQVTM and CDR2 ANQGSEA come from the germline V gene. This CDR3 comprises 12 residues. Trimming shortened V by 2 bases and J by 7 bases, and 9 bases separated the two germline ends. The source is a woman in her twenties or thirties in good health and CMV-seronegative. The rearrangement links TRBV29-1 to TRBJ2-1; maybe TRBD1 (6 bases). The sample comprised PBMCs. The CDR3 region is CSVETGKNEQFF. In DNA form, the CDR3 reads TGCAGCGTTGAAACAGGGAAAAATGAGCAGTTCTTC.